Listed below are T cell receptor beta chains from one sample, sequenced in a study of blood T cell repertoires in COVID-19. Sequencing used immunoSEQ multiplex PCR; TCRdb keeps in-frame clones, though not all of them. The profile shows around 160,000 clones, almost 85% of them singletons. The sample consisted of PBMCs or T cells enriched from blood (not recorded which). The receptor source for this set is a man in his fifties or sixties who had recovered from COVID-19. CDR3s include the opening cysteine and the closing phenylalanine or tryptophan. A D gene is named only where the DNA matches it firmly. Size tells how often a clone was seen (once, few, many) or the class of an expanded clone, and some rows leave it out.

>NA|TRBJ2-7|NA|TRBV5-6
CASSLGQLYEQYF
TGTGCCAGCAGCTTGGGACAGTTGTACGAGCAGTACTTC
>NA|TRBJ2-5|NA|TRBV24-1
CATSDYHRQETQYF
TGTGCCACCAGTGATTATCATCGGCAAGAGACCCAGTACTTC
>few|TRBJ1-2|TRBD1|TRBV7-2
CASSNPTGGIYGYTF
TGTGCCAGCAGCAACCCGACAGGGGGTATCTATGGCTACACCTTC
>few|TRBJ2-7|NA|TRBV9
CASSDPGENEQYF
TGTGCCAGCAGCGACCCCGGGGAGAACGAGCAGTACTTC
>NA|TRBJ2-5|TRBD2|TRBV24-1
CATSDLGAGGIGTQYF
TGTGCCACCAGTGATTTAGGAGCGGGAGGGATTGGGACCCAGTACTTC
>NA|TRBJ1-1|TRBD1|TRBV19
CASSPTGEFTEAFF
TGTGCCAGTAGCCCGACAGGGGAGTTCACTGAAGCTTTCTTT
>few|TRBJ2-3|TRBD1|TRBV29-1
CSVGQGEADTQYF
TGCAGCGTTGGACAGGGGGAGGCAGATACGCAGTATTTT
>NA|TRBJ2-2|TRBD2|TRBV19
CASSIGGRAGELFF
TGTGCCAGTAGTATTGGCGGGAGGGCCGGGGAGCTGTTTTTT
>NA|TRBJ1-6|TRBD1|TRBV18
CASSLKTGTSPLHF
TGTGCCAGCTCACTCAAGACAGGGACTTCACCCCTCCACTTT
>NA|TRBJ1-5|TRBD1|TRBV5-1
CASSLTGGSNQPQHF
TGCGCCAGCAGCCTGACAGGGGGTAGCAATCAGCCCCAGCATTTT
>NA|TRBJ2-7|TRBD1|TRBV9
CASSVGDRGEQYF
TGTGCCAGCAGCGTAGGGGACAGGGGCGAGCAGTACTTC
>NA|TRBJ2-7|TRBD1|TRBV2
CASRTGAILPYEQYF
TGTGCCAGCAGGACAGGGGCTATCCTTCCCTACGAGCAGTACTTC
>NA|TRBJ2-6|NA|TRBV2
CASSPDRGANVLTF
TGTGCCAGCAGTCCGGACAGAGGGGCCAACGTCCTGACTTTC
>NA|TRBJ2-5|NA|TRBV28
CASSQLRETQYF
TGTGCCAGCAGCCAACTCCGGGAGACCCAGTACTTC
>few|TRBJ2-7|TRBD2|TRBV11-2
CASTSGLASYEQYF
TGTGCCAGCACTTCGGGACTAGCGAGTTACGAGCAGTACTTC
>once|TRBJ1-4|TRBD1|TRBV2
CASTRTGLNEKLFF
TGTGCCAGCACCCGGACAGGGCTGAATGAAAAACTGTTTTTT
>NA|TRBJ1-6|TRBD1|TRBV18
CASSQDRRNSPLHF
TGTGCCAGCTCACAGGACAGGAGAAATTCACCCCTCCACTTT
>NA|TRBJ2-2|NA|TRBV11-2
CASSVEERTGELFF
TGTGCCAGCAGCGTCGAAGAGCGCACCGGGGAGCTGTTTTTT
>NA|TRBJ1-4|NA|TRBV6-2/TRBV6-3
CASSYVGGEKLFF
TGTGCCAGCAGTTATGTCGGGGGAGAAAAACTGTTTTTT
>NA|TRBJ1-2|NA|TRBV6-5
CASSPRGSAGYTF
TGTGCCAGCAGTCCCCGGGGATCGGCTGGCTACACCTTC
>NA|TRBJ1-5|TRBD1|TRBV5-5
CASSFGDRSNQPQHF
TGTGCCAGCAGCTTCGGGGACAGATCTAATCAGCCCCAGCATTTT
>NA|TRBJ2-2|TRBD1|TRBV19
CASSTTGGLTGELFF
TGTGCCAGTAGCACCACAGGGGGCCTCACCGGGGAGCTGTTTTTT
>NA|TRBJ2-7|TRBD2|TRBV5-1
CASRLGAAGGLYEQYF
TGCGCCAGCCGCTTGGGGGCTGCGGGAGGTCTATACGAGCAGTACTTC
>once|TRBJ1-2|TRBD1|TRBV6-1
CASSEARDRAAGYTF
TGTGCCAGCAGTGAAGCGAGGGACAGGGCCGCAGGCTACACCTTC
>NA|TRBJ2-2|NA|TRBV24-1
CATSDPLGGANTGELFF
TGTGCCACCAGTGACCCCCTTGGGGGCGCGAACACCGGGGAGCTGTTTTTT
>NA|TRBJ2-5|NA|TRBV18
CASSPPGPNQETQYF
TGTGCCAGCTCCCCACCGGGGCCCAACCAAGAGACCCAGTACTTC
>once|TRBJ1-5|NA|TRBV19
CASSIRQYSNQPQHF
TGTGCCAGTAGTATCCGACAGTATAGCAATCAGCCCCAGCATTTT
>NA|TRBJ2-5|TRBD2|TRBV28
CASTPLAGDLQETQYF
TGTGCCAGCACCCCACTAGCGGGGGACCTACAAGAGACCCAGTACTTC
>once|TRBJ2-3|TRBD2|TRBV27
CASSFGTNGGDTQYF
TGTGCCAGCAGTTTTGGGACTAACGGGGGGGATACGCAGTATTTT
>NA|TRBJ2-2|TRBD1|TRBV19
CASRPGTGGTGELFF
TGTGCCAGTAGGCCCGGGACAGGGGGTACCGGGGAGCTGTTTTTT
>NA|TRBJ2-7|TRBD1|TRBV7-2
CASTETGQGSAEQYF
TGTGCCAGCACCGAGACAGGACAGGGTTCGGCCGAGCAGTACTTC
>NA|TRBJ1-4|NA|TRBV5-1
CASSPDWINEKLFF
TGCGCCAGCAGCCCCGACTGGATTAATGAAAAACTGTTTTTT
>once|TRBJ1-6|NA|TRBV4-2
CASSPQGYNSPLHF
TGTGCCAGCAGCCCCCAGGGGTACAATTCACCCCTCCACTTT
>NA|TRBJ1-1|TRBD1|TRBV7-3
CASSGTGFGEAFF
TGTGCCAGCAGCGGGACAGGGTTCGGTGAAGCTTTCTTT
>NA|TRBJ2-2|NA|TRBV19
CASSIVQDTGELFF
TGTGCCAGTAGTATAGTTCAGGACACCGGGGAGCTGTTTTTT
>NA|TRBJ1-2|NA|TRBV19
CASSNYGYGYTF
TGTGCCAGCAGTAATTACGGCTATGGCTACACCTTC
>NA|TRBJ2-1|TRBD2|TRBV7-3
CASSTYDLAGEGGDEQFF
TGTGCCAGCAGTACTTACGATCTAGCGGGAGAAGGCGGCGATGAGCAGTTCTTC
>NA|TRBJ2-7|NA|TRBV10-1
CASSETGGRRVFYSYEQYF
TGCGCCAGCAGTGAGACGGGCGGGCGGCGGGTTTTTTACTCCTACGAGCAGTACTTC
>NA|TRBJ2-1|NA|TRBV7-3
CASSLWGPESGGGLANEQFF
TGTGCCAGCAGCTTATGGGGCCCCGAATCTGGGGGAGGTCTTGCCAATGAGCAGTTCTTC
>NA|TRBJ1-3|TRBD1|TRBV6-6
CASSPDRAGNTIYF
TGTGCCAGCAGTCCGGACAGGGCCGGAAACACCATATATTTT
>NA|TRBJ2-7|NA|TRBV21-1
CASSKKCLAGGSDEQYF
TGTGCCAGCAGCAAAAAGTGTTTAGCGGGAGGCTCGGACGAGCAGTACTTC
>NA|TRBJ2-2|NA|TRBV6-4
CASSESSNPGELFF
TGTGCCAGCAGTGAGAGTAGTAACCCCGGGGAGCTGTTTTTT
>NA|TRBJ1-3|TRBD1|TRBV5-1
CASRLTLGTGGAKGPGNTIYF
TGCGCCAGCAGGCTTACCCTTGGGACAGGGGGCGCGAAAGGCCCTGGAAACACCATATATTTT
>NA|TRBJ1-2|TRBD1|TRBV29-1
CSVRETTGSYGYTF
TGCAGCGTTAGGGAGACGACAGGGTCTTATGGCTACACCTTC
>once|TRBJ1-1|NA|TRBV12-3/TRBV12-4
CASSLAGAEAFF
TGTGCCAGCAGTTTAGCAGGGGCTGAAGCTTTCTTT
>NA|TRBJ1-5|NA|TRBV27
CASSPSSVQPQHF
TGTGCCAGCAGTCCGAGCTCTGTCCAGCCCCAGCATTTT
>NA|TRBJ1-6|NA|TRBV7-2
CASSLVGRVNSPLHF
TGTGCCAGCAGCTTAGTTGGCAGGGTTAATTCACCCCTCCACTTT
>NA|TRBJ1-1|NA|TRBV28
CASSYEIYRDAFF
TGTGCCAGCAGTTACGAGATATACAGGGATGCTTTCTTT
>few|TRBJ1-5|NA|TRBV28
CASTLTSRDQPQHF
TGTGCCAGCACCCTCACATCCCGGGATCAGCCCCAGCATTTT